The entry that follows covers one TCR beta chain sequence. Its cognate antigen has yet to be identified. Per-base qualities were not stored, and no clone one base away is much larger. TCRbeta CDR3 regions were amplified from genomic DNA using the immunoSEQ Assay, a bias-controlled multiplex PCR. The published analysis was carried out like this. The number of nucleated cells in each sample was estimated by amplification of reference gene primers within the assay. To quantify the absolute abundance of each unique TCRbeta CDR3 rearrangement, sequence reads were collapsed and filtered. For each sample, productive Simpson clonality was calculated by taking the square root of Simpson's diversity index across productive rearrangements. This immuneACCESS table, as held by TCRdb, lists in-frame sequences with V and J called but not all clones. Of the missing ones, under half trace to an unresolved V gene in checked studies; the others have no known cause. V and J calls and clone size follow that table, whereas D and trimming were derived from the DNA. The sample table records 110,000 or so clones; approximately 84% of these occur just once. Of the sample, about 7.3% falls within the top ten clones.

V is reduced by 1 base and J by 3 bases, leaving a spacing of 14 bases between them. The CDR3 has 15 amino acids, counting the end cysteine and phenylalanine. CDR3 DNA is the only sequence kept; it has 45 bases, read in frame from the first base. CDR1 and CDR2 (SGHRS, YFSETQ) derive from the germline V gene. Each collaborating institution followed its own protocols to collect whole blood in K2EDTA tubes. For TCRbeta analysis, collaborators shipped samples in one of three forms: frozen whole blood, isolated PBMCs, or DNA extracted from either of those sample types. This entry comes from a study of blood T cell repertoires in COVID-19 (dated by TCRdb to between 2020 and 2021). About the full investigation: Collaborator samples came from the United States, Italy and Spain and covered acute and convalescent phases of COVID-19. The samples were drawn from the first 160 participants of the ongoing ImmuneRACE study and from roughly 1,300 subjects provided by 6 global collaborators. The sample metadata nearly always contained a de-identified subject ID, COVID-19 status, age in years and sex. The material from the prospective study consisted of cDNA or gDNA derived from T cells, B-cell-depleted T cells, or PBMCs. The repertoires were released in a freely available public database intended as a resource for research on the immune response to SARS-CoV-2. Subjects who had been exposed to COVID-19, were actively infected with it, or had recovered from it provided the deeply sampled blood TCRbeta repertoires that made up the dataset. Where available, HLA class I and class II types were obtained from metadata supplied by the sample provider rather than from assay-based typing. Beyond this particular receptor, the publication reports: Clinical and demographic metadata were provided uncurated, with the amount varying by source and participant.

The chain is made from TRBV5-1 and TRBJ2-7; the D gene is perhaps TRBD1, on 6 matching bases. This clonotype was obtained from a woman between 40 and 55 years old with acute or convalescent COVID-19. Sequencing was done on a sample of peripheral blood. The CDR3 is CASSLLGASGYEQYF. The DNA is TGCGCCAGCAGCTTGCTGGGGGCCTCCGGCTACGAGCAGTACTTC.